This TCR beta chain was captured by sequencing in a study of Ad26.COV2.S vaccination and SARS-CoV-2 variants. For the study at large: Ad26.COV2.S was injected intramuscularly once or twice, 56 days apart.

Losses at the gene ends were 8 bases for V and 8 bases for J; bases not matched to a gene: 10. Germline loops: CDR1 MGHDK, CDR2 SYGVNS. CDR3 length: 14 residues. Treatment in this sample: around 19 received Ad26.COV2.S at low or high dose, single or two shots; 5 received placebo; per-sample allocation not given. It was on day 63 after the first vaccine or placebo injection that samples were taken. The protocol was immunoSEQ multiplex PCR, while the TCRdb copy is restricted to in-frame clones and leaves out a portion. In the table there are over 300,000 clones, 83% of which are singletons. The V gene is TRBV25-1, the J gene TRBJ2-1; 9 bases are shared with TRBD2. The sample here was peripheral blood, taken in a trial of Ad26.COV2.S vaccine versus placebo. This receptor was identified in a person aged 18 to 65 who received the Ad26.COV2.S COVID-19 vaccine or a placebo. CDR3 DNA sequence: TGTGCCAGCTCTCGCGGGGGGGCTGTCGATGAGCAGTTCTTC. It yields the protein CASSRGGAVDEQFF.